Sequencing of this T cell receptor (beta chain) was carried out in a study of OX40 agonist ivuxolimab in advanced cancers. About the study: Patients were roughly 81% male with ages roughly 20 to 85, mean approximately 55. Study-wide findings and caveats: Clonal expansion from baseline to week 6 occurred in both CD4+ and CD8+ T cells. Some nonresponders also had low normalized T-cell clonal expansion. Fewer expanded clones were found on average in CD4+ than in CD8+ T cells.

The data were produced by immunoSEQ multiplex PCR, yet TCRdb's version contains in-frame clones alone and is incomplete. The sample comprises fewer than 90,000 clones, roughly 88% of which are singletons, and approximately 0.3% rests with the top ten. CDR3 length: 16 amino acids. Trimming at V came to 4 bases and at J to 8 bases, leaving 10 bases not matched to a gene. Germline assignment: CDR1 LNHDA and CDR2 SQIVND (reference sequence). About this clone itself: As yet, its antigen is unknown.

The rearrangement uses TRBV19 and TRBJ1-6, with 8 positions matching TRBD1. The TCR was taken from an adult with an advanced solid tumor such as melanoma, head and neck, liver or kidney cancer. This sample comprised CD4+ or CD8+ T cells sorted from blood, obtained in a trial of the OX40 agonist ivuxolimab. CDR3 sequence (DNA): TGTGCCAGTAGTACCCCGACAGGGGTAGGGGATTCACCCCTCCACTTT. Protein product: CASSTPTGVGDSPLHF.